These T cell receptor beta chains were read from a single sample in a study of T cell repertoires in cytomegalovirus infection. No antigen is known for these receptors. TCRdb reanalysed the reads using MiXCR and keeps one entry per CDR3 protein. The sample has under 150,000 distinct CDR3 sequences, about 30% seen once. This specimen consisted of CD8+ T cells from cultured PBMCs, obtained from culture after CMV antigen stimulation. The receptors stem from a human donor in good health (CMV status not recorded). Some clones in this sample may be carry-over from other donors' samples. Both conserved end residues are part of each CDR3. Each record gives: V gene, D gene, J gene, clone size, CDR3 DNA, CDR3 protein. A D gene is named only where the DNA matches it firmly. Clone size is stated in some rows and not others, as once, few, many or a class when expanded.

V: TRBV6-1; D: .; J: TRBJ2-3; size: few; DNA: TGTGCCAGCAGTGAATTTGTAGCGGCTAGCACAGATACGCAGTATTTT; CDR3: CASSEFVAASTDTQYF
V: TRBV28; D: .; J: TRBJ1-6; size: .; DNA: TGTGCCAGCAGTTCGCCGTGGAGCTCCTATAATTCACCCCTCCACTTT; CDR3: CASSSPWSSYNSPLHF
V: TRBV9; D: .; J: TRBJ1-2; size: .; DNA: TGTGCCAGCAGCCCGGAACCCACCGCACAGGGTCCTAACTATGGCTACACCTTC; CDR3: CASSPEPTAQGPNYGYTF
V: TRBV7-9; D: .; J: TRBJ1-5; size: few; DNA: TGTGCCAGCAGCGACAGGTATCAGCCCCAGCATTTT; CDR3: CASSDRYQPQHF
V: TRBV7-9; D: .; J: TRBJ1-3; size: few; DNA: TGTGCCAGCAGCCTCGGTGTGGGCTCTGGAAACACCATATATTTT; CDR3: CASSLGVGSGNTIYF
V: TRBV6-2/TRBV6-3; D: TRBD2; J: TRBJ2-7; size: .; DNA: TGTGCCAGCAGACCCGGGACTAGCGGTTTCTCCTACGAGCAGTACTTC; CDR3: CASRPGTSGFSYEQYF
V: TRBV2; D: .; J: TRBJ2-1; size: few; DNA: TGTGCCAGCTTCGGGCAGACGTACAATGAGCAGTTCTTC; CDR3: CASFGQTYNEQFF
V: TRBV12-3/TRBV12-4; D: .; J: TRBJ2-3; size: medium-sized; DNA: TGTGCCAGCAGTTCCGCCCTGGATACGCAGTATTTT; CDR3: CASSSALDTQYF
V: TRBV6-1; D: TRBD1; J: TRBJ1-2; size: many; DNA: TGTGCCAGCAGTCGGACAGGGTCATATGGCTACACCTTC; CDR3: CASSRTGSYGYTF
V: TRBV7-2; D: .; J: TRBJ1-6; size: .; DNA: TGTGCCAGCAGCTTAAAATCTCCCAACAGAAGCTCCTATAATTCACCCCTCCACTTT; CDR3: CASSLKSPNRSSYNSPLHF
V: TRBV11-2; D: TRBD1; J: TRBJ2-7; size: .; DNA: TGTGCCAGCAGCTTTGGGACAGGGGGTTCCGAGCAGTACTTC; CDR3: CASSFGTGGSEQYF
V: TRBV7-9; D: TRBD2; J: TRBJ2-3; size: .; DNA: TGTGCCAGCAGCCAACTAGCGGGCTCTATCACAGATACGCAGTATTTT; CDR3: CASSQLAGSITDTQYF
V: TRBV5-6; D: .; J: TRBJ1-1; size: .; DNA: TGTGCCAGCAGCTTAGTTAGAAAAAGCCAAGAAGCTTTCTTT; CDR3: CASSLVRKSQEAFF
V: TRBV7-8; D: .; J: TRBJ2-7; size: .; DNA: TGTGCCAGCAGCCCAAGTCTCGGGACGGAACTCTCCTACGAGCAGTACTTC; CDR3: CASSPSLGTELSYEQYF
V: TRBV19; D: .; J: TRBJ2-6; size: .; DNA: TGTGCCAGTAGTGGCCCGGAAGGGTCTGGGGCCAACGTCCTGACTTTC; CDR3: CASSGPEGSGANVLTF
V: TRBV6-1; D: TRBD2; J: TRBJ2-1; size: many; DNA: TGTGCCAGCAGTGCCTTGAGCGGGGGGGCATACAATGAGCAGTTCTTC; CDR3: CASSALSGGAYNEQFF
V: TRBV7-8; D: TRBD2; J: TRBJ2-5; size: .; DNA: TGTGCCAGCAGCTTAGTTCCTAGCGGGGAGACCCAGTACTTC; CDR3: CASSLVPSGETQYF
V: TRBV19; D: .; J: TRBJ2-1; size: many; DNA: TGTGCCAGTAGTATCGTGGGTGTAGACGGCCCCTGGTACGTGCAGTTCTTC; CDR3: CASSIVGVDGPWYVQFF
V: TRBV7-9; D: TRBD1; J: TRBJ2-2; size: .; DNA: TGTGCCAGCAGCTTCCGGGACAGGGGGCCCACCGGGGAGCTGTTTTTT; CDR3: CASSFRDRGPTGELFF
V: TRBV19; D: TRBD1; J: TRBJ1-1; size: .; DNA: TGTGCCAGTAGTATTAAGGGACAGAGAAAGAACACTGAAGCTTTCTTT; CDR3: CASSIKGQRKNTEAFF
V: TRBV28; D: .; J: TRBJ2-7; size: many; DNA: TGTGCCAGCAGGGGGCTCGGGAACTACGAGCAGTACTTC; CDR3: CASRGLGNYEQYF
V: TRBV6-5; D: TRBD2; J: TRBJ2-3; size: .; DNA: TGTGCCAGCTCGGGGGGATACTACACAGATACGCAGTATTTT; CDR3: CASSGGYYTDTQYF